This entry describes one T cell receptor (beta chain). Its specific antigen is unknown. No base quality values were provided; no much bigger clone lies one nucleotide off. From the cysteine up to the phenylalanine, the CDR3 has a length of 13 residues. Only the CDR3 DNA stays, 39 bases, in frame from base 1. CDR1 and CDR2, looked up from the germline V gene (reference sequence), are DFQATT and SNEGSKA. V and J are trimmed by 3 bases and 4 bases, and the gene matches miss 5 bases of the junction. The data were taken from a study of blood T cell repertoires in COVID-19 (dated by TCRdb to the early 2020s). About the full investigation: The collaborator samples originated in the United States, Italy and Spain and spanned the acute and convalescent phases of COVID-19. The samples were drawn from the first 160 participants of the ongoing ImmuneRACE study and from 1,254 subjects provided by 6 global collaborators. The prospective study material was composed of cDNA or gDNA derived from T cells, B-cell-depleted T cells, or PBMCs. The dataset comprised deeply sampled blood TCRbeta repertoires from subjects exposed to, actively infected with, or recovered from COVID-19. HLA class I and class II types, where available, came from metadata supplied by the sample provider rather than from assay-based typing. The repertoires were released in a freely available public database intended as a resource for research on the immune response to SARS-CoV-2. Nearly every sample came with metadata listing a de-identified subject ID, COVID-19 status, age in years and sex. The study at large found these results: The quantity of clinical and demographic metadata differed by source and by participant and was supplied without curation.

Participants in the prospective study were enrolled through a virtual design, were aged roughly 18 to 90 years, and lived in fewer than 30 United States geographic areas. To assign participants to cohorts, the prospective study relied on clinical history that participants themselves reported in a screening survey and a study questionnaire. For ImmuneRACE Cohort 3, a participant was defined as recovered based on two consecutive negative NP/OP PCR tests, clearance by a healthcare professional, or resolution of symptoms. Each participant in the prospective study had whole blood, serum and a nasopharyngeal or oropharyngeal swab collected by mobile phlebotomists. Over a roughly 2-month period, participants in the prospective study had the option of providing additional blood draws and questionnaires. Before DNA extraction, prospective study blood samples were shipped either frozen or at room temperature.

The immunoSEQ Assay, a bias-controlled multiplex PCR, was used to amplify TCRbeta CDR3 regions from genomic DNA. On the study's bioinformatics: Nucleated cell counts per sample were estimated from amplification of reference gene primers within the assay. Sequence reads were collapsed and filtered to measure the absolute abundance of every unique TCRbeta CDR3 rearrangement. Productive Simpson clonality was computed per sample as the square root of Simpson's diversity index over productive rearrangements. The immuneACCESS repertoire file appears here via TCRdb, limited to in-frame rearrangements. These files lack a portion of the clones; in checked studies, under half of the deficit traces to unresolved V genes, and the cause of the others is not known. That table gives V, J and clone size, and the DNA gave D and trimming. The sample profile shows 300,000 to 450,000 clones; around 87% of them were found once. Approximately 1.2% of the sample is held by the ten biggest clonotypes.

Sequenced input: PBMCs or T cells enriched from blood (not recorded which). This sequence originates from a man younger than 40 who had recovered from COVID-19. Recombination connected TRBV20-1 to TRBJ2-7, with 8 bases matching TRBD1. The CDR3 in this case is CSASSGGKYEQYF. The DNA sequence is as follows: TGCAGTGCTAGTTCAGGGGGCAAGTACGAGCAGTACTTC.